This section outlines one T cell receptor beta chain sequence together with its context. Germline V CDR1 and CDR2: MGHDK, SYGVNS. With 4 bases removed from V and 6 bases from J, the gap between germline ends came to 8 bases. The CDR3 runs 12 residues. These data come from a study of cytomegalovirus exposure and HLA in healthy donors. The PCR had 60 Vbeta and 13 Jbeta primers. Assay: immunoSEQ multiplex PCR; the TCRdb copy retains only in-frame clones and omits some. The sample carries fewer than 60,000 clones, 70% to 85% recorded once. The sample comprised PBMCs. The chain recombines TRBV25-1 with TRBJ2-3, with D maybe TRBD2 (6 bases). The source is a woman aged 50 to 60 in good health and CMV-seropositive. The CDR3 bases are TGTGCCAGCAGTGTAGGGAGGGATACGCAGTATTTT. This encodes CASSVGRDTQYF.